These T cell receptor beta chains were read from a single sample in a study of cytomegalovirus exposure and HLA in healthy donors. Profiling relied on immunoSEQ multiplex PCR, and the TCRdb table lists in-frame clones only, not all of them. The sample has about 150,000 clones, 73% seen once. The sequenced sample was PBMCs. The receptor source for this set is a woman younger than 30 in good health and CMV-seronegative. Each CDR3 is given without its conserved first and last residue.

V	CDR3
TRBV10-3	ATSSTESSYEQY
TRBV11-2	ASSSDRLSSYEQY
TRBV5-6	ASSLSGNTGELF
TRBV6-5	ASSNGQLYNEQF
TRBV6-6	ASINTASGGYT
TRBV18	ASSPGTGNPYEQY
TRBV5-1	ASSLVGSSYNEQF
TRBV4-3	ASSQDGTSGYNEQF
TRBV15	ATSPRRGPYEQY
TRBV7-9	ASSLWTVSYGYT
TRBV6-5	ASSFHRGGDTEAF
TRBV5-1	ASSSVGGRLNYGYT
TRBV27	ASSLGGGQPQH
TRBV5-1	ASSPGSSSTHEKLF
TRBV18	ASSLEDRGNQPQH
TRBV27	ASSWDRGTDTQY
TRBV7-9	ASSSTRVPAGETQY
TRBV5-6	ASSSSPQETQY
TRBV18	ASSLTEQETQY
TRBV5-6	ASSLTSGTVRLAGNTIY
TRBV28	ASRAGQGGGYGYT
TRBV6-5	ASSPGPGGRETQY
TRBV11-2	ASSRAGVTNTGELF
TRBV19	ASSIQSHYGYT
TRBV7-2	ASSLDRGETEGYT
TRBV9	ASSVEGESSYNEQF
TRBV5-5	ASSLAPDRVHNSPLH
TRBV29-1	SVADRGVLGGYT
TRBV6-1	ASSGGYYNEQF
TRBV2	ASSGTNYNEQF
TRBV7-2	ASSLLGQGGANVLT
TRBV28	ASSLLRSPYGYT
TRBV9	ASSAQVRGASTEAF
TRBV19	ASSISRGNNEQF
TRBV30	AYPDSDSYNSPLH
TRBV19	ASSMGQGVVSDTQY
TRBV18	ASSPYSQLGETQY
TRBV5-5	ASSLTGVSYGYT
TRBV7-2	ASSLDSSSYEQY
TRBV18	ASASVDEQY
TRBV12-5	ASGPDRGLNTEAF
TRBV7-9	ASSSPFRRANYGYT